These 17 T cell receptor beta chains were all obtained from the same sample, sequenced in a study of blood T cell repertoires in COVID-19. The data were produced by immunoSEQ multiplex PCR, yet TCRdb's version contains in-frame clones alone and is incomplete. This table has roughly 270,000 clones, 70% to 90% appearing once. Material: peripheral blood. Receptors originate from a man aged 18 to 30 with active or convalescent COVID-19.

The J gene is TRBJ2-1, the V gene TRBV9, with 9 bases identical to TRBD1. The CDR3 contains 17 residues. CDR1 is SGDLS and CDR2 is YYNGEE in the germline V gene. The V and J ends lost 4 bases and 2 bases, in that order; junction bases with no gene match: 10. The CDR3 sequence is CASSTSSGTGPYNEQFF. The CDR3 nucleotides are TGTGCCAGCAGCACATCTTCCGGGACAGGGCCCTACAATGAGCAGTTCTTC.

The J gene is TRBJ2-7, the V gene TRBV6-2 or TRBV6-3; 11 bases fit TRBD1. V was clipped by 0 bases and J by 3 bases; unmatched bases: 1. The CDR3 has 15 residues. Germline V gene lookup returns CDR1 MNHEY and CDR2 SVGEGT. The CDR3 DNA reads TGTGCCAGCAGTTACTCGGGGACAGGGGGCTACGAGCAGTACTTC. Its translation: CASSYSGTGGYEQYF.

This sequence joins TRBV7-6 and TRBJ2-1; 9 bases line up with TRBD1. Trimming took 3 bases from V and 8 from J; bases not matched to a gene: 8. Germline CDR1 SGHVS, CDR2 FNYEAQ. This CDR3 has 15 amino acids. The DNA of the CDR3 is TGTGCCAGCAGCTTGGCGGGACAGGGTTCGGATGAGCAGTTCTTC. Protein product: CASSLAGQGSDEQFF.

The gene calls are TRBV19 and TRBJ1-1; TRBD1 matches 8 bases. The CDR3 loop spans 15 amino acids. Germline V CDR1 and CDR2: LNHDA, SQIVND (reference sequence). V was clipped by 6 bases and J by 6 bases; unmatched bases: 12. The chain's CDR3 is CASSEYGQGEPEAFF. CDR3 nucleotide sequence: TGTGCCAGTAGCGAATACGGACAGGGCGAACCTGAAGCTTTCTTT. The full variable domain, rest sourced from reference TRBV19 and TRBJ1-1, is DGGITQSPKYLFRKEGQNVTLSCEQNLNHDAMYWYRQDPGQGLRLIYYSQIVNDFQKGDIAEGYSVSREKKESFPLTVTSAQKNPTAFYLCASSEYGQGEPEAFFGQGTRLTVV.

The count of this clone is one. The chain couples TRBV6-6 to TRBJ1-1, with TRBD1 matching over 9 bases. The J segment lost 13 bases and the V segment lost 5 bases, leaving 14 bases of the junction unmatched. Per the germline V gene, CDR1 is MNHNY and CDR2 is SVGAGI (reference sequence). The CDR3 is 14 residues long. CDR3 loop: CASSQSTGGWLDFF. CDR3 nucleotide sequence: TGTGCCAGCAGTCAATCGACAGGGGGTTGGTTGGATTTCTTT.

J is TRBJ1-2 and V is TRBV6-5; TRBD1 matches 9 bases. The CDR3 contains 13 residues. CDR1 is MNHEY, CDR2 SVGAGI, per germline. V was clipped by 6 bases and J by 8 bases; unmatched bases: 7. CDR3 amino acids: CASSLGQGWGYTF. In DNA, the CDR3 is TGTGCCAGCAGCTTGGGACAGGGATGGGGCTACACCTTC.

The rearrangement links TRBV5-4 to TRBJ2-4; D not resolved. The CDR3 contains 15 residues. Germline values: CDR1 SGHNT, CDR2 YYREEE (reference sequence). The V end was cut by 2 bases, the J end by 0 bases, with 9 bases between. CDR3 nucleotide sequence: TGTGCCAGCAGCTTAGGCGGCCTAGCCAAAAACATTCAGTACTTC. Its translation: CASSLGGLAKNIQYF.

V usage is TRBV9 and J usage is TRBJ2-3; no clear D. This CDR3 comprises 14 residues. CDR1 is SGDLS, CDR2 YYNGEE, per germline. Between the trimmed V and J ends, which lost 4 bases and 2 bases, there was a span of 11 bases. Written as DNA, the CDR3 is TGTGCCAGCAGCCTAACCACTGTCACAGATACGCAGTATTTT. Protein sequence: CASSLTTVTDTQYF.

The rearrangement links TRBV6-5 to TRBJ2-1; 12 bases are a match to TRBD2. Germline assignment: CDR1 MNHEY and CDR2 SVGAGI. The V and J ends lost 0 bases and 9 bases, in that order; junction bases with no gene match: 6. This CDR3 spans 16 amino acids. The CDR3 loop reads CASSYSLAGGLFEQFF. Here the CDR3 DNA reads TGTGCCAGCAGTTACTCCCTAGCGGGGGGGCTGTTTGAGCAGTTCTTC.

V usage is TRBV7-2 and J usage is TRBJ2-1, with TRBD1 matching over 10 bases. CDR3 length: 15 residues. Trimming removed 5 bases from V and 5 bases from J; junction bases left unmatched: 6. Germline CDR1 is SGHTA and CDR2 is FQGNSA. CDR3: CASSPGTGVNNEQFF. DNA of the CDR3: TGTGCCAGCAGCCCCGGGACAGGGGTGAACAATGAGCAGTTCTTC.

This sequence joins TRBV4-3 and TRBJ1-2; the D is unclear. Trimming took off 4 bases at V and 2 bases at J, with 17 bases between the two ends. Germline CDR1 and CDR2: LGHNA and YSLEER. The CDR3 is 16 residues long. The CDR3 loop reads CASSPTSQRLNYGYTF. Here the CDR3 DNA reads TGCGCCAGCAGCCCAACCTCGCAACGACTGAACTATGGCTACACCTTC.

V usage is TRBV10-3 and J usage is TRBJ1-2; unclear D gene. Germline V gives CDR1 ENHRY, CDR2 SYGVKD. V lost 0 bases to trimming and J lost 6 bases, with 11 bases between them. CDR3 size: 14 residues. CDR3 in DNA: TGTGCCATCAGTGAGTCTGGCAGGAGGGATGGCTACACCTTC. Translation: CAISESGRRDGYTF.

The chain uses TRBV5-1 and TRBJ2-7; the D is unclear. Trimming took off 4 bases at V and 0 bases at J, with 5 bases between the two ends. The CDR3 covers 12 residues. Germline V gene lookup returns CDR1 SGHRS and CDR2 YFSETQ. The CDR3 coding sequence is TGCGCCAGCAGCGCTAGCTCCTACGAGCAGTACTTC. Encoded protein: CASSASSYEQYF.

This clone has only one observation. V is TRBV19 and J is TRBJ1-1; 7 bases agree with TRBD1. Germline CDR1 LNHDA, CDR2 SQIVND (reference sequence). Trimming cost V 5 bases and J 1 base; bases outside gene matches: 10. CDR3 length: 16 residues. The CDR3 sequence is CASSSPRQGRNTEAFF. CDR3 coding DNA: TGTGCCAGTAGTTCACCTCGACAGGGCCGGAACACTGAAGCTTTCTTT. Full variable domain (remainder filled in from reference TRBV19 and TRBJ1-1): DGGITQSPKYLFRKEGQNVTLSCEQNLNHDAMYWYRQDPGQGLRLIYYSQIVNDFQKGDIAEGYSVSREKKESFPLTVTSAQKNPTAFYLCASSSPRQGRNTEAFFGQGTRLTVV.

With respect to this clone: The junction does not match germline at one end; this may be a read error. This chain joins TRBV7-7 and TRBJ1-1; TRBD1 matches at 9 bases. This CDR3 comprises 18 residues. Germline CDR1 is SSHAT and CDR2 is FNYEAQ (reference sequence). The CDR3 DNA is TGTGCCGGCAGCTTAGTGACAGGGGGGGCACTCGGGAACACTGAAGCTTTCTTT. It is translated as CAGSLVTGGALGNTEAFF.

V is TRBV28 and J is TRBJ1-1; unclear D gene. Germline lookup yields CDR1 MDHEN and CDR2 SYDVKM. This CDR3 has 13 residues. Trimming took off 8 bases at V and 10 bases at J, with 20 bases between the two ends. CDR3 in amino acids: CASLPGIRGGAFF. CDR3 coding DNA: TGTGCCAGCCTCCCCGGTATCCGCGGTGGAGCTTTCTTT.

This chain joins TRBV7-6 and TRBJ1-1, with TRBD1 identical over 8 bases. The V gene's germline CDR1 is SGHVS and CDR2 FNYEAQ. This CDR3 spans 15 amino acids. J lost 3 bases, V lost 1 base, and 4 bases had no gene match. The chain's CDR3 is CASSLEQGADTEAFF. The CDR3 nucleotides read TGTGCCAGCAGCTTAGAGCAGGGGGCGGACACTGAAGCTTTCTTT.